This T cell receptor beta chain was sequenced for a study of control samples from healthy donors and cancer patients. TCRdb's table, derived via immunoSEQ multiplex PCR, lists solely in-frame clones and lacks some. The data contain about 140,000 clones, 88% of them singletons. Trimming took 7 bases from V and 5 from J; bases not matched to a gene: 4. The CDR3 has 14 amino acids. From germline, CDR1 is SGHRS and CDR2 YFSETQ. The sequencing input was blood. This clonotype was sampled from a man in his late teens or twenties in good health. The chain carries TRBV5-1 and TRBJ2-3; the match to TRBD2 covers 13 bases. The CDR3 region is CASRLAGGRDTQYF. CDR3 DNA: TGCGCCAGCCGACTAGCGGGGGGTAGAGATACGCAGTATTTT.